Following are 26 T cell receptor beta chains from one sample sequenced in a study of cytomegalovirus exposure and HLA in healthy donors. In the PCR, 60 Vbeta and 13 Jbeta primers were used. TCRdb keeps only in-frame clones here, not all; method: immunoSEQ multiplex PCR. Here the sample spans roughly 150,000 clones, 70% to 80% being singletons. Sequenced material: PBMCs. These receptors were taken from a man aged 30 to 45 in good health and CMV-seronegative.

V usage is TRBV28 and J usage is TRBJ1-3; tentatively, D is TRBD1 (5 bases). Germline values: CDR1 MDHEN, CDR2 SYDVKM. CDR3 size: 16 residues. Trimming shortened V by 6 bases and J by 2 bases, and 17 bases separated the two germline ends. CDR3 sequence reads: CASSLGQVDAGNTIYF. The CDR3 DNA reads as TGTGCCAGCAGCTTGGGGCAGGTAGACGCTGGAAACACCATATATTTT.

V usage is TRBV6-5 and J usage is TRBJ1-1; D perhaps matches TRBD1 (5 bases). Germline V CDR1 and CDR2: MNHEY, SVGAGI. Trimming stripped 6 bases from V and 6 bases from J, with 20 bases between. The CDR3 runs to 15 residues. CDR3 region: CASSLRQRAVAEAFF. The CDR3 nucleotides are TGTGCCAGCAGCCTTCGACAGCGGGCGGTGGCTGAAGCTTTCTTT.

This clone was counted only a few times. The CDR3 DNA reads TGTGCCTGGAGTCCCTCTCCAGGGGGCTCTGGAAACACCATATATTTT. Its translation: CAWSPSPGGSGNTIYF. This chain connects TRBV30 to TRBJ1-3; 7 nucleotides line up with TRBD1. With V trimmed by 2 bases and J by 0 bases, 7 bases remained unmatched. The germline CDR1 and CDR2 sequences are GTSNPN and SVGIG (reference sequence). There are 16 residues in the CDR3.

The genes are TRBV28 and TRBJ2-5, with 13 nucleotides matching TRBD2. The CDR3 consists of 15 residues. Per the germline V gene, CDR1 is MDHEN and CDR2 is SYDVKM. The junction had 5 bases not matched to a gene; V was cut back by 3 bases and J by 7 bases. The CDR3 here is CASSFRGLAGWTQYF. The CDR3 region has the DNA TGTGCCAGCAGTTTCCGGGGACTAGCGGGGTGGACCCAGTACTTC.

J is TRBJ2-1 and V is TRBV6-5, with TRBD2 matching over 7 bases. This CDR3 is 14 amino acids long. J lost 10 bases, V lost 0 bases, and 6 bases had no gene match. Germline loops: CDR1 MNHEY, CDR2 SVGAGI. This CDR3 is CASSYSRTSLEQFF. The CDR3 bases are TGTGCCAGCAGTTACTCCCGGACTAGTCTGGAGCAGTTCTTC.

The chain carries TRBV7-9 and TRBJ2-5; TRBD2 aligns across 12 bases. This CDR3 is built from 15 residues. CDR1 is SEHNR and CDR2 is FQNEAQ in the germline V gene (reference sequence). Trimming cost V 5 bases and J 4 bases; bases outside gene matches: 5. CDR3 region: CASSRTLAGGETQYF. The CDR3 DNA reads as TGTGCCAGCAGCCGCACACTAGCGGGAGGAGAGACCCAGTACTTC.

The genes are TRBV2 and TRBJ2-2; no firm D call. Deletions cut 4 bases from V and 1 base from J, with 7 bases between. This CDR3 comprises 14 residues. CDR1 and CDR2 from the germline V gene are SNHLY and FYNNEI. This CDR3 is CASSVSGNTGELFF. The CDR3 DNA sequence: TGTGCCAGCAGTGTTTCAGGGAACACCGGGGAGCTGTTTTTT.

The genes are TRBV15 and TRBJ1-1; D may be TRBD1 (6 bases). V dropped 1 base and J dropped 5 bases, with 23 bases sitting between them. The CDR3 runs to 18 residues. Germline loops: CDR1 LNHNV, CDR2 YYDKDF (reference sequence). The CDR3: CATSRGGTERGRKTEAFF. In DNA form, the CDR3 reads TGTGCCACCAGCAGAGGTGGGACTGAGCGGGGGCGGAAGACTGAAGCTTTCTTT.

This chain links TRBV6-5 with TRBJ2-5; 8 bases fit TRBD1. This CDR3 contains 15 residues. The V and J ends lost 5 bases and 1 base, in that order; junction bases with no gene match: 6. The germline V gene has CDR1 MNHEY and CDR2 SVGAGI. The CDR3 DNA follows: TGTGCCAGCAGTGGAACGACAGGGGTCCAAGAGACCCAGTACTTC. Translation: CASSGTTGVQETQYF.

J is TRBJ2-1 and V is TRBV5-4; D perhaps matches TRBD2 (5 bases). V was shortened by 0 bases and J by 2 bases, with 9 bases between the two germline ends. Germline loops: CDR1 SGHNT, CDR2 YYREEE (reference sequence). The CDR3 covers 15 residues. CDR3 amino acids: CASSLVSATYNEQFF. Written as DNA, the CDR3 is TGTGCCAGCAGCTTGGTTAGCGCGACCTACAATGAGCAGTTCTTC.

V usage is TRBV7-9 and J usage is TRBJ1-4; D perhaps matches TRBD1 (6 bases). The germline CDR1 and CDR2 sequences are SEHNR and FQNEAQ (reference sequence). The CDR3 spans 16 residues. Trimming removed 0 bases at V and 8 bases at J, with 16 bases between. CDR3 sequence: CASSLALWGQEEKLFF. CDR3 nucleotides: TGTGCCAGCAGCTTAGCGCTTTGGGGGCAGGAAGAAAAACTGTTTTTT.

The CDR3 DNA reads as TGTGCCAGCAGCTTACGACAGGATAGTACTGAAGCTTTCTTT. It translates to CASSLRQDSTEAFF. The rearrangement joins TRBV11-1 to TRBJ1-1; a possible D gene is TRBD1 (6 bases). Trimming shortened V by 2 bases and J by 5 bases, and 12 bases separated the two germline ends. Germline CDR1 is SGHAT and CDR2 is FQDESV (reference sequence). The CDR3 covers 14 residues.

This CDR3 is CASSFHKSGTDYNEQFF. The CDR3, as DNA: TGTGCCAGCAGCTTCCATAAGTCAGGGACAGATTACAATGAGCAGTTCTTC. This chain links TRBV7-8 with TRBJ2-1; 7 nucleotides match TRBD1. V shed 3 bases, J shed 4 bases, and the junction held 12 bases outside the gene matches. Germline V lookup: CDR1 SGHVS, CDR2 FQNEAQ. This CDR3 comprises 17 residues.

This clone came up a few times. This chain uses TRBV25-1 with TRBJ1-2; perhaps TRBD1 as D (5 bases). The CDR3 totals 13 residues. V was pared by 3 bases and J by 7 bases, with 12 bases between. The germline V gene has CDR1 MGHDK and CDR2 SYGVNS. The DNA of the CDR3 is TGTGCCAGCAGTGAGGGTCAGGGTCCTGGCTACACCTTC. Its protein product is CASSEGQGPGYTF.

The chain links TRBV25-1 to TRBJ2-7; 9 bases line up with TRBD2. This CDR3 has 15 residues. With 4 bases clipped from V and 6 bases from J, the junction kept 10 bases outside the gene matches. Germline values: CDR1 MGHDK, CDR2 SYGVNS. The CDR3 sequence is CASSGKLAGTSEQYF. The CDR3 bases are TGTGCCAGCAGTGGGAAGCTAGCGGGAACCTCCGAGCAGTACTTC.

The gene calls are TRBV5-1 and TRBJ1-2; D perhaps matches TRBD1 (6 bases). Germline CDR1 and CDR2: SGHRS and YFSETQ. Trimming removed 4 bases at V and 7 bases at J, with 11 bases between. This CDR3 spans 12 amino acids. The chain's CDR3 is CASSTQGRGYTF. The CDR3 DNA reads TGCGCCAGCAGCACACAGGGTCGTGGCTACACCTTC.

CDR3 DNA: TGTGCCAGCAGCTTAGGCGGGACAGGGAGCTACACCTTC. Residues: CASSLGGTGSYTF. The chain is built from TRBV7-8 and TRBJ1-2; 9 bases are a match to TRBD1. In germline, CDR1 is SGHVS, CDR2 FQNEAQ. Trimming cost V 1 base and J 9 bases; bases outside gene matches: 3. This CDR3 spans 13 amino acids.

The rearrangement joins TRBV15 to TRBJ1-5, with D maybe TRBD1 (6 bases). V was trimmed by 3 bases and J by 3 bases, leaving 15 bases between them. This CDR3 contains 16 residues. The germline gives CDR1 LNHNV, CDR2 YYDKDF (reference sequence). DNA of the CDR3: TGTGCCACCAGCAGGGACTGGGGGGGGGCCAATCAGCCCCAGCATTTT. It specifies CATSRDWGGANQPQHF. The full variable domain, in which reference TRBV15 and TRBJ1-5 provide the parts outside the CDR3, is DAMVIQNPRYQVTQFGKPVTLSCSQTLNHNVMYWYQQKSSQAPKLLFHYYDKDFNNEADTPDNFQSRRPNTSFCFLDIRSPGLGDTAMYLCATSRDWGGANQPQHFGDGTRLSIL.

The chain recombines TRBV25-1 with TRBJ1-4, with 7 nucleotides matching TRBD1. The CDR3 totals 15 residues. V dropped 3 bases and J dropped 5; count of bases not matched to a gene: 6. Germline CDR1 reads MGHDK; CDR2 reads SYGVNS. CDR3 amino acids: CASSDPGTVNEKLFF. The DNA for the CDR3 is TGTGCCAGCAGTGATCCTGGGACAGTGAATGAAAAACTGTTTTTT.

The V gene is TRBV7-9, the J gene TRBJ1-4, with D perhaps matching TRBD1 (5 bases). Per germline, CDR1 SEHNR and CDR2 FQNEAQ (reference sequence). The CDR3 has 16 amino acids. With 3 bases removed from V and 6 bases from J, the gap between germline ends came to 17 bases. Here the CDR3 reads CASSFPGGYWDEKLFF. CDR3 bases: TGTGCCAGCAGCTTCCCCGGGGGGTATTGGGATGAAAAACTGTTTTTT.

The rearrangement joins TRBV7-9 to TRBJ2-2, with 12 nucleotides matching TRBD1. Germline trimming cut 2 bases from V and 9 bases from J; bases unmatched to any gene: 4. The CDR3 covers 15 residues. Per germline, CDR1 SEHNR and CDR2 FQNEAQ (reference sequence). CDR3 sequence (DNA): TGTGCCAGCAGCTTATTTGGGACAGGGGGCCGGGAGCTGTTTTTT. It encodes CASSLFGTGGRELFF.

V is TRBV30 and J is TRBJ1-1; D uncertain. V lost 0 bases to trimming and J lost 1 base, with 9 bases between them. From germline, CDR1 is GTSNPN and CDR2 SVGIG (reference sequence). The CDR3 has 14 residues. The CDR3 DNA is TGTGCCTGGAGTGTAAACTGGGCGAACACTGAAGCTTTCTTT. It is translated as CAWSVNWANTEAFF.

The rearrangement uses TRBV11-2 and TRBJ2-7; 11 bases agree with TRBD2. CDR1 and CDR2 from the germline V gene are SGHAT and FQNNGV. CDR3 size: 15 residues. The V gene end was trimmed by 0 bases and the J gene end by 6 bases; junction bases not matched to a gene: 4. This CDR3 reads CASSLELAGASEQYF. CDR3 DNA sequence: TGTGCCAGCAGCTTAGAACTAGCGGGAGCCTCCGAGCAGTACTTC. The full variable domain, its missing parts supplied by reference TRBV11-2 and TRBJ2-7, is EAGVAQSPRYKIIEKRQSVAFWCNPISGHATLYWYQQILGQGPKLLIQFQNNGVVDDSQLPKDRFSAERLKGVDSTLKIQPAKLEDSAVYLCASSLELAGASEQYFGPGTRLTVT.

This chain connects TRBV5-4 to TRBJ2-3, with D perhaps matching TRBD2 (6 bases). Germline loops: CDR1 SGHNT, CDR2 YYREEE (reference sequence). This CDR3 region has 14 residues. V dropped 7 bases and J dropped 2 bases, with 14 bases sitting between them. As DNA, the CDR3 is TGTGCCAGCGCGACTAGGGCTTTCACAGATACGCAGTATTTT. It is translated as CASATRAFTDTQYF.

CDR3 DNA: TGTGCCAGTAGTAGAAAGGGACAGGGTATCCACGAGCAGTACTTC. As protein: CASSRKGQGIHEQYF. V usage is TRBV19 and J usage is TRBJ2-7, with 9 bases identical to TRBD1. The J segment lost 5 bases and the V segment lost 4 bases, leaving 9 bases of the junction unmatched. Germline V gives CDR1 LNHDA, CDR2 SQIVND (reference sequence). This CDR3 spans 15 amino acids.

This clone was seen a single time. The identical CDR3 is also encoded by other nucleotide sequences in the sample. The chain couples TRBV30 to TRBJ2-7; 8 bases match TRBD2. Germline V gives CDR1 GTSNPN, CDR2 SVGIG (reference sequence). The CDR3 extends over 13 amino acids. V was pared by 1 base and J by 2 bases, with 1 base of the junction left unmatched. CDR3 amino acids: CAWSAGGPYEQYF. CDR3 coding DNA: TGTGCCTGGAGTGCGGGAGGGCCCTACGAGCAGTACTTC.